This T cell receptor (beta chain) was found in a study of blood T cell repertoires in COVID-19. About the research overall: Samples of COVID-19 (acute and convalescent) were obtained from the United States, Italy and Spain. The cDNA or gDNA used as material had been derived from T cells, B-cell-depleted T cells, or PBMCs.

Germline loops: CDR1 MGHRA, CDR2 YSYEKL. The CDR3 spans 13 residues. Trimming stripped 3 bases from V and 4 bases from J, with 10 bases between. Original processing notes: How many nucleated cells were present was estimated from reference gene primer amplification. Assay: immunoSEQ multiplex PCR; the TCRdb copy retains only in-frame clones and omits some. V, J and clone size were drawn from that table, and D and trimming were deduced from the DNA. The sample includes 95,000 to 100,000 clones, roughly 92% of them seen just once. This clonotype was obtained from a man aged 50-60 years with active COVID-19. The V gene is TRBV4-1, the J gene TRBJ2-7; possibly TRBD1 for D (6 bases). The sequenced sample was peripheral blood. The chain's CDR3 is CASSHPDRYEQYF. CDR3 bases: TGCGCCAGCAGCCACCCCGACAGGTACGAGCAGTACTTC.